The present T cell receptor (beta chain) was sequenced within a study of cytomegalovirus exposure and HLA in healthy donors. From the roughly 110-subject validation cohort, which was separate from the roughly 670-subject first cohort, the donors were drawn. Here immunoSEQ multiplex PCR was the method, and the copy in TCRdb shows in-frame clones only, minus some. Found here are about 82,000 clones, 93% of them singletons; the top ten hold 0.65% to 0.7%. This clonotype was obtained from a man between 18 and 29 years old in good health and CMV-seronegative. The sample taken for sequencing was PBMCs.

CDR3 nucleotide sequence: TGTGCCAGTAGTTCCGGGACTAGCGGGTCCTACGAGCAGTACTTC. This encodes CASSSGTSGSYEQYF. The chain has TRBV19 and TRBJ2-7, with 12 positions matching TRBD2. CDR1 and CDR2 from the germline V gene are LNHDA and SQIVND (reference sequence). This CDR3 contains 15 residues. Trimming took 5 bases from V and 1 from J; bases not matched to a gene: 3. The full variable domain, with the rest looked up from reference TRBV19 and TRBJ2-7, is DGGITQSPKYLFRKEGQNVTLSCEQNLNHDAMYWYRQDPGQGLRLIYYSQIVNDFQKGDIAEGYSVSREKKESFPLTVTSAQKNPTAFYLCASSSGTSGSYEQYFGPGTRLTVT.